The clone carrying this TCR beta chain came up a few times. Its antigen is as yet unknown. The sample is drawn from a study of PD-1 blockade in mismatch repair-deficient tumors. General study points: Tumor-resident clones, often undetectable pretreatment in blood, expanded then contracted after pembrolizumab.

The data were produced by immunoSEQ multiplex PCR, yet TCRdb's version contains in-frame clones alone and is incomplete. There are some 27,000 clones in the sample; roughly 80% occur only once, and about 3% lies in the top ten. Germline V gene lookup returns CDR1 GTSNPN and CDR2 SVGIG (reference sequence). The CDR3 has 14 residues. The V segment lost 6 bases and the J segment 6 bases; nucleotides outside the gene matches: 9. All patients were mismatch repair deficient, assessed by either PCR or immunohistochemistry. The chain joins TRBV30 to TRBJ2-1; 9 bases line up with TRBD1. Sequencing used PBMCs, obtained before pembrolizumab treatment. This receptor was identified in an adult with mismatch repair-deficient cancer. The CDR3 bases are TGTGCCTGTTCCCGGGACAGGGCGTTCAATGAGCAGTTCTTC. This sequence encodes CACSRDRAFNEQFF. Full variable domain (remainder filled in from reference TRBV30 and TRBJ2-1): SQTIHQWPATLVQPVGSPLSLECTVEGTSNPNLYWYRQAAGRGLQLLFYSVGIGQISSEVPQNLSASRPQDRQFILSSKKLLLSDSGFYLCACSRDRAFNEQFFGPGTRLTVL.